This T cell receptor beta chain was captured by sequencing in a study of T cells in Graves' hyperthyroidism and ophthalmopathy (dated by TCRdb to the late 2010s). Notes on the research overall: Peripheral blood samples were taken at the time of initial diagnosis, prior to any treatment. Prospective prediction of ophthalmopathy was tested in an independent validation cohort of 18 to 20 hyperthyroidism patients and approximately 17 patients who later progressed to ophthalmopathy. TCR V-J signatures able to tell the groups apart were searched for in a discovery cohort of some 100 patients, of whom around 42 had Graves' ophthalmopathy and some 60 had stable Graves' hyperthyroidism. The approximately 90 discovery patients were randomly split 7:3 into training and test sets. According to the paper, TCR Vbeta CDR3 sequencing was carried out on roughly 130 peripheral blood samples, which came from 40 to 45 ophthalmopathy, roughly 75 hyperthyroidism and around 17 progressor patients. The study also compared thyroid tissue and blood T-cell repertoires from roughly six Graves' hyperthyroidism patients. Following sampling, methimazole starting at 30 mg daily was given to hyperthyroidism patients, and high-dose intravenous methylprednisolone was given to ophthalmopathy patients.

Amplification of TCR beta CDR3 regions was carried out from RNA transcripts. A first-round RT-PCR of the TCR CDR3 used the HTBI primer set with the Qiagen OneStep RT-PCR kit. Libraries were constructed in a second round of multiplex PCR, after which size selection and purification were carried out. Sequencing of the libraries was done on an Illumina HiSeq2000 using paired-end 100 bp reads. The published analysis was carried out like this. SOAPnuke was used to process the raw data, throwing out any read that contained adapters or uncalled bases, had a mean Phred below 15, or lacked an exact constant-primer or identifier match. COPE v1.2.5 was used to merge high-quality paired reads, and clonotypes were defined as unique nucleotide sequences. Clonotypes were aligned to IMGT TRBV, TRBD and TRBJ reference segments using MiTCR v1.1. The analysis was restricted to V-J combinations with a frequency above 0.0001, which together covered 99.2% of the repertoires. The TCS score was defined as the ratio of F50 (clonal expansion) to E x V (chaos), calculated using BLOSUM62-based TCRdist between CDR3 peptides within each V-J. Welch's t-statistics and random forest reduced some 510 V-J features to some 14, which were used in a naive Bayes classifier (R e1071). TCRdb ran its own pipeline on the public reads, namely fastp trimming at Q25 and MiXCR clone calling, and kept in-frame beta chains. Rows are unified per CDR3 protein, each entry keeping the most common DNA and genes. The V and J calls were not made by the authors but by TCRdb's processing. Present in this sample are approximately 590,000 distinct CDR3 sequences, roughly 14% of which were seen just once. The ten largest account for approximately 7.4% of the sample.

Comment on this clonotype: What antigen it recognizes has not been identified. One base away there is no much larger clone; base qualities are not given.

V loses 1 base, J loses 9 bases, and the germline ends lie 9 bases apart. The CDR3, cysteine through phenylalanine, is 12 amino acids long. The kept DNA is CDR3 alone, 36 bases in frame from the first base. The full study reports these points: Most expanded thyroid clonotypes (frequency above 0.001) were also detected in blood, a finding suggesting that blood repertoires may reflect thyroid immune responses. No statistical method was used to set the sample size in advance, and investigators knew the group allocation. A model built on a 13 V-J signature distinguished ophthalmopathy from stable hyperthyroidism, reaching roughly 88% sensitivity and around 81% specificity in cross-validation and 80%/75% in testing. In validation, progression to ophthalmopathy was predicted by the model with more than 65% sensitivity and roughly 76% specificity, a median of approximately 6.5 months before onset.

Graves' hyperthyroidism was defined as stable when no progression to ophthalmopathy occurred over 18 months of follow-up. Hyperthyroidism patients were newly diagnosed, had a disease duration of under 2 months, and were aged 18 to 65 years. Patients with uncontrolled infections, other autoimmune diseases, pregnancy or lactation were excluded. Diagnoses were based on clinical symptoms, serum thyroxine and TRAb, thyroid ultrasound and orbital computed tomography. PBMCs were isolated from about 9 ml of fresh peripheral blood by Ficoll-Paque density gradient centrifugation. Total RNA was extracted with Trizol reagent, and quality was checked on an Agilent 2100 Bioanalyzer.

This receptor was obtained from a woman under 40 with Graves' hyperthyroidism. Rearrangement joined TRBV12-3 or TRBV12-4 to TRBJ1-2; the D gene assignment is ambiguous. Sequencing used blood. The sequenced DNA: TGTGCCAGCAGTTTAGGCGACCGAAGCTACACCTTC. Its protein product is CASSLGDRSYTF.